This TCR beta chain was captured by sequencing in a study of Graves' ophthalmopathy and Graves' hyperthyroidism. As the template, RNA transcripts were used to amplify TCR beta CDR3 regions. HTBI primers served in a first-round RT-PCR, which a second-round multiplex PCR followed. TCRdb passed the multiplex PCR reads through MiXCR, listing each CDR3 protein once. The sample yields 400,000 or so distinct CDR3 sequences, 15% to 20% seen once. Germline V CDR1 and CDR2: PRHDT, FYEKMQ (reference sequence). This CDR3 contains 14 residues. V was clipped by 3 bases and J by 5 bases, with 14 bases between them. Patients were left out if they had other autoimmune diseases, uncontrolled infections, pregnancy or lactation. There are many counts of this clonotype.

V is TRBV13 and J is TRBJ2-7; D might be TRBD2 (5 bases). Sequencing input: peripheral blood. The sequence derives from an adult woman with stable Graves' hyperthyroidism. The CDR3 spells CASSFAAGGDEQYF. The CDR3 DNA is TGTGCCAGCAGCTTTGCCGCGGGCGGTGACGAGCAGTACTTC.